These 10 T cell receptor beta chains originate from one sample sequenced in a study of patients and donors after allogeneic stem cell transplantation. TCRdb analysed the RT-PCR reads with MiXCR anew, one entry per CDR3 protein. The sample carries more than 150,000 distinct CDR3 sequences, 24% recorded once. The sequenced material came from blood, either unsorted or a sorted T cell fraction (not recorded which). The receptors shown here come from a human donor who was either an allogeneic HSCT recipient or a stem cell or donor lymphocyte infusion donor (not recorded which). It is not recorded whose cells these are; they may come from a transplant donor.

The rearrangement uses TRBV29-1 and TRBJ2-1; 7 bases are a match to TRBD2. This CDR3 region has 14 residues. V shed 3 bases and J 3 bases; nucleotides not matched to a gene: 5. Germline CDR1 and CDR2: SQVTM and ANQGSEA. As DNA, the CDR3 is TGCAGCGTTGATGGTCTAGCGGACTACAATGAGCAGTTCTTC. It yields the protein CSVDGLADYNEQFF.

This clonotype has just a few counts. The chain recombines TRBV2 with TRBJ2-1; a weak D match, TRBD2 (5 bases). Germline values: CDR1 SNHLY, CDR2 FYNNEI. V gave up 8 bases and J gave up 7 bases, with 12 bases separating them. The CDR3 has 12 residues. CDR3 nucleotides: TGTGCCAGCTGGTCGAGGGAAAATGAGCAGTTCTTC. This sequence encodes CASWSRENEQFF.

This clonotype was recorded many times. V gene TRBV20-1 combines with J gene TRBJ1-1; 8 nucleotides match TRBD1. CDR3 length: 13 residues. Germline values: CDR1 DFQATT, CDR2 SNEGSKA (reference sequence). The junction had 1 base not matched to a gene; V was cut back by 3 bases and J by 1 base. The CDR3 DNA sequence: TGCAGTGCTAGGGACAGGGAGAACACTGAAGCTTTCTTT. Its translation: CSARDRENTEAFF.

This clonotype appeared a few times. The chain combines TRBV3-1 with TRBJ2-1; 7 nucleotides line up with TRBD2. The CDR3 totals 16 residues. Germline V gives CDR1 LGHDT, CDR2 YNNKEL (reference sequence). V was pared by 0 bases and J by 5 bases, with 7 bases of the junction left unmatched. This chain's CDR3 is CASSQDPGGSNNEQFF. CDR3 nucleotide sequence: TGTGCCAGCAGCCAAGATCCGGGGGGTTCAAACAATGAGCAGTTCTTC.

The rearrangement uses TRBV10-3 and TRBJ2-7, with 7 bases identical to TRBD2. The germline gives CDR1 ENHRY, CDR2 SYGVKD. The trim removed 2 bases at V and 1 base at J, leaving 5 bases unmatched. The CDR3 consists of 15 residues. Here the CDR3 reads CAISEISGTSYEQYF. CDR3 coding DNA: TGTGCCATCAGTGAGATAAGCGGGACGTCCTACGAGCAGTACTTC.

This clonotype was picked up a small number of times. The chain uses TRBV11-1 and TRBJ2-1; TRBD2 might be the D (5 bases). CDR1 is SGHAT and CDR2 is FQDESV in the germline V gene (reference sequence). V was shortened by 5 bases and J by 2 bases, with 7 bases between the two germline ends. The CDR3 spans 13 residues. The CDR3 protein is CASSISAYNEQFF. In nucleotides, the CDR3 is TGTGCCAGCAGCATTAGCGCCTACAATGAGCAGTTCTTC.

The sample holds a few counts of this clonotype. V and J are TRBV7-2 and TRBJ1-5; no firm D call. The CDR3 spans 14 residues. The V end lost 1 base, the J end lost 7 bases, and 11 bases lay between the germline ends. Germline V CDR1 and CDR2: SGHTA, FQGNSA. Here the CDR3 DNA reads TGTGCCAGCAGCTTAGTTTGGCAGAGACAGCCCCAGCATTTT. It yields the protein CASSLVWQRQPQHF.

V is TRBV7-9 and J is TRBJ1-1; possibly TRBD1 for D (5 bases). V lost 2 bases and J lost 1, with 14 bases in between. This CDR3 comprises 16 residues. Looked up from germline, CDR1 is SEHNR and CDR2 is FQNEAQ (reference sequence). The chain's CDR3 is CASSLFGGRGNTEAFF. As DNA, the CDR3 is TGTGCCAGCAGCTTATTTGGGGGGAGAGGGAACACTGAAGCTTTCTTT. Together with reference TRBV7-9 and TRBJ1-1, the CDR3 gives the full variable domain: DTGVSQNPRHKITKRGQNVTFRCDPISEHNRLYWYRQTLGQGPEFLTYFQNEAQLEKSRLLSDRFSAERPKGSFSTLEIQRTEQGDSAMYLCASSLFGGRGNTEAFFGQGTRLTVV.

This chain links TRBV6-6 with TRBJ1-2; no firm D call. This CDR3 has 15 amino acids. Germline V gene data show CDR1 as MNHNY and CDR2 as SVGAGI (reference sequence). Between the trimmed V and J ends, which lost 0 bases and 1 base, there was a span of 9 bases. The CDR3 reads CASSYSSGNNYGYTF. In nucleotides, the CDR3 is TGTGCCAGCAGTTACTCTTCGGGGAATAACTATGGCTACACCTTC.

The chain combines TRBV7-9 with TRBJ2-7; 10 bases line up with TRBD2. The CDR3 has 16 residues. Germline CDR1 is SEHNR and CDR2 is FQNEAQ (reference sequence). V shed 5 bases, J shed 3 bases, and the junction held 10 bases outside the gene matches. DNA of the CDR3: TGTGCCAGCAGCGCCGGGACTAGCGCCTGGAACTACGAGCAGTACTTC. The encoded protein is CASSAGTSAWNYEQYF.